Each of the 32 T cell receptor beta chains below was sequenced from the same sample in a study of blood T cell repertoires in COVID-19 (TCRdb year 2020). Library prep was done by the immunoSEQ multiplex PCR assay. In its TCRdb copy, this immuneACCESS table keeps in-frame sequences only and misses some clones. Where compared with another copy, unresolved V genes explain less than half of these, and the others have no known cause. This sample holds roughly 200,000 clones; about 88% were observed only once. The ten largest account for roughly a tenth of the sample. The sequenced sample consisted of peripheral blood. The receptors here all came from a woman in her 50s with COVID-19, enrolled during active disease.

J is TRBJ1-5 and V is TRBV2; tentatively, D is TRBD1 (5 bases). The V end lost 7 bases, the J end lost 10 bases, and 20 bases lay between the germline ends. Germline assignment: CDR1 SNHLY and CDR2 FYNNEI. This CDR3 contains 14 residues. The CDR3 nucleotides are TGTGCCAGCAAGGGGAGGAATCCGAACCATCCCCAGCATTTT. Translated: CASKGRNPNHPQHF.

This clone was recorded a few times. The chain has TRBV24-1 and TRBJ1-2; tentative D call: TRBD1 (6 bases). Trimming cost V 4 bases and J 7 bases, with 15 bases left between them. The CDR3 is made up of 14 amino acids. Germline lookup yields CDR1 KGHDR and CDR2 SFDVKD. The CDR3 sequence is CATSDLNRVGGYTF. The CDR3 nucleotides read TGTGCCACCAGTGACCTCAACAGGGTCGGTGGCTACACCTTC.

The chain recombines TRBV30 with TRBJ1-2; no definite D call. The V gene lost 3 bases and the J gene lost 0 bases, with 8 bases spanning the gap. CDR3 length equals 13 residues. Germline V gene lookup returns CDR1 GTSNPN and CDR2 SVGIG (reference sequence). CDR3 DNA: TGTGCCTGGAGGGAGACTGCTAACTATGGCTACACCTTC. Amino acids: CAWRETANYGYTF.

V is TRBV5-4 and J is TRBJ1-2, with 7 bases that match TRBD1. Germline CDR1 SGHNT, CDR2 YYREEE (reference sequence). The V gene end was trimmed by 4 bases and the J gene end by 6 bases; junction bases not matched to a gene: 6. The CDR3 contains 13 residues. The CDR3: CASSRQGSHGYTF. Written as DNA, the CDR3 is TGTGCCAGCAGCCGACAGGGTTCACATGGCTACACCTTC.

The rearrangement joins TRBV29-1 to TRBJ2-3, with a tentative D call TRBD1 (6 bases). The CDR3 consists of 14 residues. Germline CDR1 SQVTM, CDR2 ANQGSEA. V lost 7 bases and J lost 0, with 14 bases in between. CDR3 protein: CSALGHLSTDTQYF. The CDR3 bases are TGCAGCGCCCTGGGACACCTAAGCACAGATACGCAGTATTTT.

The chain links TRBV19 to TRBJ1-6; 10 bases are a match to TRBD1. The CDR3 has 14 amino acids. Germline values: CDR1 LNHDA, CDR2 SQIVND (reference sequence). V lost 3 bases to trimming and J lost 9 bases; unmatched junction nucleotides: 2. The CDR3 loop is CASSMTGGSSPLHF. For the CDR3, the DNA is TGTGCCAGTAGTATGACAGGGGGCAGTTCACCCCTCCACTTT.

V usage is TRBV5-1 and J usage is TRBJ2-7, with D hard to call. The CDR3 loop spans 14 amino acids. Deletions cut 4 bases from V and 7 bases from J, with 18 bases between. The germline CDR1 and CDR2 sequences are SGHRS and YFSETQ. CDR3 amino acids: CASSPLQYSREQYF. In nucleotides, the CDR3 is TGCGCCAGCAGCCCGCTTCAGTACTCCAGGGAGCAGTACTTC.

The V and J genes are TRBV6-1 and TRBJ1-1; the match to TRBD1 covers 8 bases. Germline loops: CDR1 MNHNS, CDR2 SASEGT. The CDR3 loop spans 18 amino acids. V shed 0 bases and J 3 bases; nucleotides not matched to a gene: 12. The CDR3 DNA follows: TGTGCCAGCAGTGAAGCGGTCAGGGGGCCGGGAGGCTACACTGAAGCTTTCTTT. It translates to CASSEAVRGPGGYTEAFF.

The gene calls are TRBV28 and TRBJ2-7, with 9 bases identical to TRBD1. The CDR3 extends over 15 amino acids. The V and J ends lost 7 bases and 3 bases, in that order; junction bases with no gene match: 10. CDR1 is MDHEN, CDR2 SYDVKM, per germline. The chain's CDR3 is CASTPTGTGNYEQYF. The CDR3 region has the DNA TGTGCCAGCACCCCCACAGGGACAGGGAACTACGAGCAGTACTTC. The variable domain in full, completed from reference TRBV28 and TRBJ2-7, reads DVKVTQSSRYLVKRTGEKVFLECVQDMDHENMFWYRQDPGLGLRLIYFSYDVKMKEKGDIPEGYSVSREKKERFSLILESASTNQTSMYLCASTPTGTGNYEQYFGPGTRLTVT.

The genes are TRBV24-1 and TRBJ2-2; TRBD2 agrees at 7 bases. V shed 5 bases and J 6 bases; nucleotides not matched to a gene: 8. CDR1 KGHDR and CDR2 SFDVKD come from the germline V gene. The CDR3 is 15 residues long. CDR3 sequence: CATSGGGTKSGELFF. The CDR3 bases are TGTGCCACCAGTGGGGGCGGGACTAAATCCGGGGAGCTGTTTTTT.

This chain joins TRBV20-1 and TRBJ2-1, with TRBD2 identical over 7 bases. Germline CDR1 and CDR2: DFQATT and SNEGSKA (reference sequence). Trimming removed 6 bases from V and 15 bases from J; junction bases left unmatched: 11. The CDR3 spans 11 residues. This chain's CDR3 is CSAQDGRGWFF. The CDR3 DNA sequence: TGCAGTGCCCAAGACGGGCGGGGGTGGTTCTTC.

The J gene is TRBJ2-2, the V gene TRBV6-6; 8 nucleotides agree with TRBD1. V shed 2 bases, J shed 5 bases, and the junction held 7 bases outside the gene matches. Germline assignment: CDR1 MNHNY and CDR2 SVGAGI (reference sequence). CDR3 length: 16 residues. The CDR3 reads CASSYPGQGGTGELFF. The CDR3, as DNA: TGTGCCAGCAGTTACCCCGGACAGGGTGGTACCGGGGAGCTGTTTTTT.

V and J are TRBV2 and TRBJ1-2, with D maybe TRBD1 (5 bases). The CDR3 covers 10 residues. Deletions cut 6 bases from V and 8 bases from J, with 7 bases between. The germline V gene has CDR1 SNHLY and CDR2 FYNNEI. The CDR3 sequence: CASRGLGYTF. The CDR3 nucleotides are TGTGCCAGCAGGGGGCTCGGCTACACCTTC.

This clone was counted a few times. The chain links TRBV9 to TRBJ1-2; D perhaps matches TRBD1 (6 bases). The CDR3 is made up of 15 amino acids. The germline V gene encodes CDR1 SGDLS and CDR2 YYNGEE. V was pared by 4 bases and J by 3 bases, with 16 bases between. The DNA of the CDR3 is TGTGCCAGCAGCCCGAGACAGGACGCCCACTATGGCTACACCTTC. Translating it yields CASSPRQDAHYGYTF.

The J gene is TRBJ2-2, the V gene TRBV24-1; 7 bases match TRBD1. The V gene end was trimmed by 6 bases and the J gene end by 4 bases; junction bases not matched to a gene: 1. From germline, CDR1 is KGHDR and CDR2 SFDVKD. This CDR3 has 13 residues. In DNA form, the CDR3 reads TGTGCCACCAGTCCAGGGGGCACCGGGGAGCTGTTTTTT. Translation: CATSPGGTGELFF.

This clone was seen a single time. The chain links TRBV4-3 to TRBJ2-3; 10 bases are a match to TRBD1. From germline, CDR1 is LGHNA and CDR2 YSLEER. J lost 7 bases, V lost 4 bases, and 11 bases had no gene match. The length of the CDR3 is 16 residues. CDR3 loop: CASSRRTGTGANTQYF. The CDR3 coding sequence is TGCGCCAGCAGCCGCAGAACCGGGACAGGGGCGAATACGCAGTATTTT.

The CDR3 nucleotides are TGTGCCAGCAGCTTAGGGCGGACAGGAGAAGCTTTCTTT. It codes for CASSLGRTGEAFF. The J gene is TRBJ1-1, the V gene TRBV11-3, with 7 positions matching TRBD1. V dropped 1 base and J dropped 8; count of bases not matched to a gene: 4. The CDR3 has 13 amino acids. The germline CDR1 and CDR2 sequences are SGHNT and YENEEA.

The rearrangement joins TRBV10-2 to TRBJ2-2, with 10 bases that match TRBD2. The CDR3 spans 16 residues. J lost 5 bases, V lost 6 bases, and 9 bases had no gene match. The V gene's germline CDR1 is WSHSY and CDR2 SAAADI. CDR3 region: CASRASGGPGTGELFF. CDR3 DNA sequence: TGCGCCAGCAGGGCTAGCGGGGGCCCAGGAACCGGGGAGCTGTTTTTT.

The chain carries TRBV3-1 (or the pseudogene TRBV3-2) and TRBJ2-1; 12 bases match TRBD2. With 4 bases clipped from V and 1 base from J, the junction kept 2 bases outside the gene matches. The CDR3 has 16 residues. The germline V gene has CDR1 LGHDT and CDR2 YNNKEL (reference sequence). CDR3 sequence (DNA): TGTGCCAGCAGCCCGCTAGCGGGGGGGTCCTACAATGAGCAGTTCTTC. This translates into CASSPLAGGSYNEQFF.

CDR3 DNA: TGTGCCTGGAGGTCGGTAGGGGCGGAGGGCTACACCTTC. This translates into CAWRSVGAEGYTF. The genes are TRBV30 and TRBJ1-2; D is perhaps TRBD1 (5 bases). Trimming shortened V by 3 bases and J by 8 bases, and 16 bases separated the two germline ends. This CDR3 region has 13 residues. Germline V gives CDR1 GTSNPN, CDR2 SVGIG (reference sequence). Complete variable domain (other parts from reference TRBV30 and TRBJ1-2): SQTIHQWPATLVQPVGSPLSLECTVEGTSNPNLYWYRQAAGRGLQLLFYSVGIGQISSEVPQNLSASRPQDRQFILSSKKLLLSDSGFYLCAWRSVGAEGYTFGSGTRLTVV.

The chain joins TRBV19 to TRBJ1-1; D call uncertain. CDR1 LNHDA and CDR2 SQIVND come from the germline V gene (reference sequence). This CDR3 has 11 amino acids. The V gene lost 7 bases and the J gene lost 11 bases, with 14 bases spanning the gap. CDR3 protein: CASTSGLGAFF. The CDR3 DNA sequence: TGTGCCAGTACTTCCGGCCTCGGGGCTTTCTTT.

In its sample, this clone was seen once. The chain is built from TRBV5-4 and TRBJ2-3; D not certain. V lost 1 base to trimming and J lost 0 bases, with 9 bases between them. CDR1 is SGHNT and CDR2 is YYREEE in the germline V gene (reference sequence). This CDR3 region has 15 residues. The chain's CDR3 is CASSLKPISTDTQYF. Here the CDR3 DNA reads TGTGCCAGCAGCTTGAAGCCGATTAGCACAGATACGCAGTATTTT.

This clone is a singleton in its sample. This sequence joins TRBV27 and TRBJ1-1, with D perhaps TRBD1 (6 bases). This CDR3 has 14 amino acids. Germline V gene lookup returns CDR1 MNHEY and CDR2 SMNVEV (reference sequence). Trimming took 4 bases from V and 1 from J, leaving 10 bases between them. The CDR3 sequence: CASSSLQGNTEAFF. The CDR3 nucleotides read TGTGCCAGCAGTTCACTACAGGGGAACACTGAAGCTTTCTTT.

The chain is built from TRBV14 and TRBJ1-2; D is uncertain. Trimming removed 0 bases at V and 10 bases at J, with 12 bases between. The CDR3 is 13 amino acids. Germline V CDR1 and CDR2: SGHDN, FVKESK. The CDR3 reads CASSQDRGLDYTF. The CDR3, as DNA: TGTGCCAGCAGCCAAGATAGAGGACTAGACTACACCTTC.

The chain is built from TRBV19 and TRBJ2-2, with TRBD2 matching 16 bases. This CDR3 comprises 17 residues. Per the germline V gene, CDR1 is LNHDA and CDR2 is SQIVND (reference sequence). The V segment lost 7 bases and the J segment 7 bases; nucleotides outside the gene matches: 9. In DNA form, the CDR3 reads TGTGCCAGTACCATGGGGACTAGCGGGGGGGCCTACGGGGAGCTGTTTTTT. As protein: CASTMGTSGGAYGELFF. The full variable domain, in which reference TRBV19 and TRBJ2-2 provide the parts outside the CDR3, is DGGITQSPKYLFRKEGQNVTLSCEQNLNHDAMYWYRQDPGQGLRLIYYSQIVNDFQKGDIAEGYSVSREKKESFPLTVTSAQKNPTAFYLCASTMGTSGGAYGELFFGEGSRLTVL.

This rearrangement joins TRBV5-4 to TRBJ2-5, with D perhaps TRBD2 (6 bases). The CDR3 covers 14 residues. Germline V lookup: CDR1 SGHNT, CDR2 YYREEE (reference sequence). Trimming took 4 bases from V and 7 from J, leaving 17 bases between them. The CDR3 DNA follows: TGTGCCAGCAGCCCGGGACTGGTGAAGGGGACCCAGTACTTC. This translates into CASSPGLVKGTQYF.

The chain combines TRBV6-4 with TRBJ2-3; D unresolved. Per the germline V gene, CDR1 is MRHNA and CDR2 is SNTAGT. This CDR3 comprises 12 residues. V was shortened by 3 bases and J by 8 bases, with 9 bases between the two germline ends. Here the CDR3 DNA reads TGTGCCAGCAGTGATCAGCTAGGTACGCAGTATTTT. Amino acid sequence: CASSDQLGTQYF.

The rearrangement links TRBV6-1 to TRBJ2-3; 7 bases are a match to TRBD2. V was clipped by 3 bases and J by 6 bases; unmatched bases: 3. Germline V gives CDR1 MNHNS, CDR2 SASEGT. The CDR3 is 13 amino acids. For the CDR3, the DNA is TGTGCCAGCAGTGAGGGGGGAGGGGATACGCAGTATTTT. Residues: CASSEGGGDTQYF.

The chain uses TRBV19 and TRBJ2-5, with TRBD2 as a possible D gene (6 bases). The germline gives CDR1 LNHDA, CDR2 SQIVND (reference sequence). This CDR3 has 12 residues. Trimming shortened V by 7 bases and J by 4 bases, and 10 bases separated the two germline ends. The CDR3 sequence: CASNKGGETQYF. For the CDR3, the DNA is TGTGCCAGTAACAAGGGAGGAGAGACCCAGTACTTC.

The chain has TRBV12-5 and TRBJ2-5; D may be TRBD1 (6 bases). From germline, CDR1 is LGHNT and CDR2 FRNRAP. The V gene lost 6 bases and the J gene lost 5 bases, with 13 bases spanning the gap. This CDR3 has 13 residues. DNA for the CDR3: TGTGCTAGTGGGCCAGCTCAGGGGGAGACCCAGTACTTC. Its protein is CASGPAQGETQYF.

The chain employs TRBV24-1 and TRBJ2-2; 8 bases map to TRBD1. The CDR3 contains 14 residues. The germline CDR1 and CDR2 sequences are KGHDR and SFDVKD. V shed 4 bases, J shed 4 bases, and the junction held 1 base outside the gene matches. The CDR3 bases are TGTGCCACCAGTGACAGGGGGCGCACCGGGGAGCTGTTTTTT. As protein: CATSDRGRTGELFF.

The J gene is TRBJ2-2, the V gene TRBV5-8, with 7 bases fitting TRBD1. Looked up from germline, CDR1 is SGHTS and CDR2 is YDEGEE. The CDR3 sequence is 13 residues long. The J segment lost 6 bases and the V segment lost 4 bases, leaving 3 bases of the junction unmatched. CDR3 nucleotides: TGTGCCAGCAGCACAGGGGTGGCCGGGGAGCTGTTTTTT. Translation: CASSTGVAGELFF. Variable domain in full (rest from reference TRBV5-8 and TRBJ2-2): EAGVTQSPTHLIKTRGQQATLRCSPISGHTSVYWYQQALGLGLQFLLWYDEGEERNRGNFPPRFSGRQFPNYSSELNVNALELEDSALYLCASSTGVAGELFFGEGSRLTVL.